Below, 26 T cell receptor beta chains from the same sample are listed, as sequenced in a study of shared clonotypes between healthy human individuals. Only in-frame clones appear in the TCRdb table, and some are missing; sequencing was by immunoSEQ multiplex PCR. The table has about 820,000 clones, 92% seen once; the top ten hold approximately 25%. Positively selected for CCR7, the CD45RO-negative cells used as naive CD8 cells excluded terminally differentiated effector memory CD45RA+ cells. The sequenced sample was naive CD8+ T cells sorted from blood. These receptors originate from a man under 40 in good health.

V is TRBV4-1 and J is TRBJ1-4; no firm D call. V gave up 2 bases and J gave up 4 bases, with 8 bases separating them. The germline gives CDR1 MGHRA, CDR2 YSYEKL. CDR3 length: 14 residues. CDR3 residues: CASSQRAFNEKLFF. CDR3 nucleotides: TGCGCCAGCAGCCAAAGGGCCTTTAATGAAAAACTGTTTTTT.

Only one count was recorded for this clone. The CDR3 DNA reads TGCGCCAGCAGTGAGGGGGGACTCGGGGGGTATGAGCAGTTCTTC. Translation: CASSEGGLGGYEQFF. V usage is TRBV10-1 and J usage is TRBJ2-1; 7 bases match TRBD2. The V segment lost 2 bases and the J segment 8 bases; nucleotides outside the gene matches: 9. Germline V gene sequence: CDR1 WNHNN, CDR2 SYGVQD (reference sequence). The CDR3 spans 15 residues.

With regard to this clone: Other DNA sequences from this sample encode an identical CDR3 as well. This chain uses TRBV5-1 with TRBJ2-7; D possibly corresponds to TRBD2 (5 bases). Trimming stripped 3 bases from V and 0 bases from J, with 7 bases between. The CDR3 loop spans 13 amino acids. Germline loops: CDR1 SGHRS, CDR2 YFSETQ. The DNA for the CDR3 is TGCGCCAGCAGCTGGACTGTCTCCTACGAGCAGTACTTC. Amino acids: CASSWTVSYEQYF.

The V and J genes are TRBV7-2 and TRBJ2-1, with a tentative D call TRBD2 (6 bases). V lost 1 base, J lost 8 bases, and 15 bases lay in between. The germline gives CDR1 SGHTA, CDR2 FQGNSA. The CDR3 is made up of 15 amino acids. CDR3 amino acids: CASSLDASVGHEQFF. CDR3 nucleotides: TGTGCCAGCAGCTTAGATGCTAGCGTAGGCCATGAGCAGTTCTTC.

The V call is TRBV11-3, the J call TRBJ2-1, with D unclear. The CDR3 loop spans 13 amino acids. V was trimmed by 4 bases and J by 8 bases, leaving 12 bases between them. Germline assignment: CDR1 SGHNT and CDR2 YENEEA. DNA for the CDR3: TGTGCCAGCAGCTCTTTCGTGGGGTATGAGCAGTTCTTC. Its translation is CASSSFVGYEQFF. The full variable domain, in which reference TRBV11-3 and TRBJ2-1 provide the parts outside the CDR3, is EAGVVQSPRYKIIEKKQPVAFWCNPISGHNTLYWYLQNLGQGPELLIRYENEEAVDDSQLPKDRFSAERLKGVDSTLKIQPAELGDSAVYLCASSSFVGYEQFFGPGTRLTVL.

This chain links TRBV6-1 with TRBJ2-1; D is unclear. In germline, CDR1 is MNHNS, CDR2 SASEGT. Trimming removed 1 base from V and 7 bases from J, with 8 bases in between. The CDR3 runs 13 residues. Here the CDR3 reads CASSEGKWNEQFF. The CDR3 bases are TGTGCCAGCAGTGAAGGGAAGTGGAATGAGCAGTTCTTC.

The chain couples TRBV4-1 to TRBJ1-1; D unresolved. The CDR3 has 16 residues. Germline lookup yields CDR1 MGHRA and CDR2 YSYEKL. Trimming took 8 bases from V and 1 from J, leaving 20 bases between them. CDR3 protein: CASRDLGRSSNTEAFF. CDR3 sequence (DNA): TGCGCCAGCCGCGACTTGGGCCGATCATCGAACACTGAAGCTTTCTTT.

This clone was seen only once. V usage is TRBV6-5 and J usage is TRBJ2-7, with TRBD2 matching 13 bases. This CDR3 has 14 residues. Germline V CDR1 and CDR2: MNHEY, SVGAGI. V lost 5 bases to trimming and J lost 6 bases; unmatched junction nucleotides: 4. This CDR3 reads CASSPGLAGTEQYF. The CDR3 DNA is TGTGCCAGCAGTCCGGGACTAGCGGGAACCGAGCAGTACTTC.

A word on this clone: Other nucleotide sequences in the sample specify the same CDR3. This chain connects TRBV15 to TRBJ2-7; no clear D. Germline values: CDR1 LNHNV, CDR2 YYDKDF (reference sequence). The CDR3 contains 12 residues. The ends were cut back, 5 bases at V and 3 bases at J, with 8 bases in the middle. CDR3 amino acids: CATSRVGYEQYF. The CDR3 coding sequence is TGTGCCACCAGCCGAGTAGGCTACGAGCAGTACTTC.

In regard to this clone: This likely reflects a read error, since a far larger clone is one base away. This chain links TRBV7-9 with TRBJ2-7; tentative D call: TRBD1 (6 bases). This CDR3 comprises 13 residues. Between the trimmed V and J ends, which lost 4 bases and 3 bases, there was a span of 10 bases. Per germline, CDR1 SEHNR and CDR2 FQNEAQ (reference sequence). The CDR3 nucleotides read TGTGCCAGCAGCTCCGGACAGAACTACGAGCAGTACTTC. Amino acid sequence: CASSSGQNYEQYF.

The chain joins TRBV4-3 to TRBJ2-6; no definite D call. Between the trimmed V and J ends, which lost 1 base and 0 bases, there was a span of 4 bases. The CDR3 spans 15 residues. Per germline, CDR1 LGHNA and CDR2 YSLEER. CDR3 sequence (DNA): TGCGCCAGCAGCCAAGTCAGCTCTGGGGCCAACGTCCTGACTTTC. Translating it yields CASSQVSSGANVLTF.

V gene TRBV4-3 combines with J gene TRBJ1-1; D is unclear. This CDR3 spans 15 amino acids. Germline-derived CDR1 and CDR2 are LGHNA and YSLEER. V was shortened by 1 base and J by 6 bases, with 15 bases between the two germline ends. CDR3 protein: CASSQVTAEGPEAFF. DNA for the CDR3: TGCGCCAGCAGCCAAGTCACCGCAGAGGGCCCTGAAGCTTTCTTT.

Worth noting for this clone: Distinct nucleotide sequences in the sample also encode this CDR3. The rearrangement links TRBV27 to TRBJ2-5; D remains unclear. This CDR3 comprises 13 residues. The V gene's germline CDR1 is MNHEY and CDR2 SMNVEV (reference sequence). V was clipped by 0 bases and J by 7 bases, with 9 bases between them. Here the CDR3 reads CASSLSPLGTQYF. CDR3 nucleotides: TGTGCCAGCAGTTTATCGCCATTGGGGACCCAGTACTTC.

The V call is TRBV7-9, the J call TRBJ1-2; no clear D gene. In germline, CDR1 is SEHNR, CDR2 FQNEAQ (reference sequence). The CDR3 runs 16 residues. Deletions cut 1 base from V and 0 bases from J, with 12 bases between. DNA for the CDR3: TGTGCCAGCAGCTTAGGGTCGGGAGGTGCTAACTATGGCTACACCTTC. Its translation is CASSLGSGGANYGYTF. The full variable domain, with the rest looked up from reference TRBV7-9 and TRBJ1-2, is DTGVSQNPRHKITKRGQNVTFRCDPISEHNRLYWYRQTLGQGPEFLTYFQNEAQLEKSRLLSDRFSAERPKGSFSTLEIQRTEQGDSAMYLCASSLGSGGANYGYTFGSGTRLTVV.

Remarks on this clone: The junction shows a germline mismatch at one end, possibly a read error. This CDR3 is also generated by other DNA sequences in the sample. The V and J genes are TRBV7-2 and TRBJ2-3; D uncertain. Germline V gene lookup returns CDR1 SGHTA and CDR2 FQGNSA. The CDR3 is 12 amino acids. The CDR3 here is CASLADTDTQYF. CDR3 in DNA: TGCGCCAGCTTGGCGGACACAGATACGCAGTATTTT.

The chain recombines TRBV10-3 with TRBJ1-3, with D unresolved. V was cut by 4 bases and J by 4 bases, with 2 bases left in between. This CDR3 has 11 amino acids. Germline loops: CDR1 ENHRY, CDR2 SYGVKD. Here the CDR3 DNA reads TGTGCCATCAGTGCGGGAAACACCATATATTTT. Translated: CAISAGNTIYF.

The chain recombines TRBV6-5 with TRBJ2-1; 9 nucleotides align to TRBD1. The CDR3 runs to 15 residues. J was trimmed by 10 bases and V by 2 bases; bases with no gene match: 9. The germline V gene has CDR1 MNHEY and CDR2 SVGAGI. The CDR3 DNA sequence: TGTGCCAGCAGTTACCGGGACAGGGTATTTCAGGAGCAGTTCTTC. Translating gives CASSYRDRVFQEQFF.

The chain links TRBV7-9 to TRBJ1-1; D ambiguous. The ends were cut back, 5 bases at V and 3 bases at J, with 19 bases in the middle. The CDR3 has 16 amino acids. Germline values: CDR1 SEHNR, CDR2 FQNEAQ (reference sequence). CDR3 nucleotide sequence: TGTGCCAGCAGCGACATTGAGGGTGTCGGGGACACTGAAGCTTTCTTT. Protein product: CASSDIEGVGDTEAFF. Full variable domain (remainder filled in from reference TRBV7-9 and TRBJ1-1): DTGVSQNPRHKITKRGQNVTFRCDPISEHNRLYWYRQTLGQGPEFLTYFQNEAQLEKSRLLSDRFSAERPKGSFSTLEIQRTEQGDSAMYLCASSDIEGVGDTEAFFGQGTRLTVV.

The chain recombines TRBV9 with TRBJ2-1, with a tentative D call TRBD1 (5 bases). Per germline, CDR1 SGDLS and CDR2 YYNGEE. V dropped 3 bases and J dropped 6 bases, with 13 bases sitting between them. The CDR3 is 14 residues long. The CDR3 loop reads CASSDQRGTNEQFF. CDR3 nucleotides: TGTGCCAGCAGCGATCAAAGGGGAACCAATGAGCAGTTCTTC.

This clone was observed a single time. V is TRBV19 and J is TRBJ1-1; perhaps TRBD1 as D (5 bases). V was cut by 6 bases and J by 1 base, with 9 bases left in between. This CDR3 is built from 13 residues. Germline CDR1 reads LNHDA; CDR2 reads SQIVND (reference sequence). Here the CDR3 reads CASRLGENTEAFF. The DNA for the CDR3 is TGTGCCAGTAGATTGGGGGAGAACACTGAAGCTTTCTTT.

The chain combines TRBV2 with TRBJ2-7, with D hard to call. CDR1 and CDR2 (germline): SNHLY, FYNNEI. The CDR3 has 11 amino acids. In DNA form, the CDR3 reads TGTGCTGGGCGGTCCTCCTACGAGCAGTACTTC. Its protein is CAGRSSYEQYF.

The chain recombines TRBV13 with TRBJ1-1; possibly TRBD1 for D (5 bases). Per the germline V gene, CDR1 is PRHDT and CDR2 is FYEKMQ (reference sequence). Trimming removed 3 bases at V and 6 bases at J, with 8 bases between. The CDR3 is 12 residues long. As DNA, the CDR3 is TGTGCCAGCAGCTTCGGGACTCCTGAAGCTTTCTTT. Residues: CASSFGTPEAFF.

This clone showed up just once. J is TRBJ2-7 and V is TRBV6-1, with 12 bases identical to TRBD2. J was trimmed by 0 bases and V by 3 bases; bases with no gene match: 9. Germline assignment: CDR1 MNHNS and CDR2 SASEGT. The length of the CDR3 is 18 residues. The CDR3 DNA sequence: TGTGCCAGCAGTGACGGGGTGACTAGCGGGAGCGTCTCCTACGAGCAGTACTTC. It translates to CASSDGVTSGSVSYEQYF.

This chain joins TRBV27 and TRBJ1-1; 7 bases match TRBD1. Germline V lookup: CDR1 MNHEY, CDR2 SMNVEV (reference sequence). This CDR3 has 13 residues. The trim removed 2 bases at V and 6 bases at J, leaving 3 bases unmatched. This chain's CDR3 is CASSLVRGPEAFF. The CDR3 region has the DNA TGTGCCAGCAGTTTAGTAAGGGGGCCTGAAGCTTTCTTT.

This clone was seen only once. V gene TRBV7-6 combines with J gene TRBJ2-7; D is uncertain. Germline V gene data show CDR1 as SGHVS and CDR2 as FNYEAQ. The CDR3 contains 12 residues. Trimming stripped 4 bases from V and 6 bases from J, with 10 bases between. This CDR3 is CASSSDGPEQYF. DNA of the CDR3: TGTGCCAGCAGCTCCGACGGCCCCGAGCAGTACTTC.

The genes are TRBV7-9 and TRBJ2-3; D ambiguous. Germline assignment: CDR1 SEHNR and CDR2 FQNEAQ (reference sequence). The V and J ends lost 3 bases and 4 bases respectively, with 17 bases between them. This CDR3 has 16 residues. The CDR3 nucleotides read TGTGCCAGCAGCTTTCAAGCGCGAGGAGTTCCAGATACGCAGTATTTT. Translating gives CASSFQARGVPDTQYF. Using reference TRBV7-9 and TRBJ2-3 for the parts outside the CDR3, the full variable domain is DTGVSQNPRHKITKRGQNVTFRCDPISEHNRLYWYRQTLGQGPEFLTYFQNEAQLEKSRLLSDRFSAERPKGSFSTLEIQRTEQGDSAMYLCASSFQARGVPDTQYFGPGTRLTVL.